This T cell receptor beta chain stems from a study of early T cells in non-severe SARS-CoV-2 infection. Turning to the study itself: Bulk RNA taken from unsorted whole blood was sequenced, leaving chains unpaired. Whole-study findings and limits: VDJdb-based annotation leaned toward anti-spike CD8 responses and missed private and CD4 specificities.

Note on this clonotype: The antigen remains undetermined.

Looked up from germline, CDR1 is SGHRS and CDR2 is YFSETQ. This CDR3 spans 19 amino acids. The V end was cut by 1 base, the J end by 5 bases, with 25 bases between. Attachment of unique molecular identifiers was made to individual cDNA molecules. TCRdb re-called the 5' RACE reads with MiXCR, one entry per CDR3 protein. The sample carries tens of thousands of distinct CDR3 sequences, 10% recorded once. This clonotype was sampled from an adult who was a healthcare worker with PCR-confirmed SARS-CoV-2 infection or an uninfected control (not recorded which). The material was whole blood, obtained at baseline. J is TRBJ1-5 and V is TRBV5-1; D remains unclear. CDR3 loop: CASSLFLKSGLSSDQPQHF. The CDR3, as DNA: TGCGCCAGCAGCTTGTTTCTGAAATCGGGCCTCTCATCGGATCAGCCCCAGCATTTT.